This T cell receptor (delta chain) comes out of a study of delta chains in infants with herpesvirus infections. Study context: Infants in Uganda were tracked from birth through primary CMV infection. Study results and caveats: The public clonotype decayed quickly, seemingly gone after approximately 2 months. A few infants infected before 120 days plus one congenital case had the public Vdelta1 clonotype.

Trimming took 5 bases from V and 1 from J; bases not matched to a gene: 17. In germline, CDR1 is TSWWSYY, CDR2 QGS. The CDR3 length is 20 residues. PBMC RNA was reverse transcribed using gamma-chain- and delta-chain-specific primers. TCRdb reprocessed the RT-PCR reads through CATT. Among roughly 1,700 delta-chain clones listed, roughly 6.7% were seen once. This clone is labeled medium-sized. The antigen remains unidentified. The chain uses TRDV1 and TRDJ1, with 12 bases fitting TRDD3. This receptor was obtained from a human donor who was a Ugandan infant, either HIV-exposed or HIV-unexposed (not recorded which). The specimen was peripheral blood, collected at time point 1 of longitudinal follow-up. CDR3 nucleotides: TGTGCTCTTGGGACAGGGCCCGATACTGGGGGATACAGAACCACCGATAAACTCATCTTT. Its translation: CALGTGPDTGGYRTTDKLIF.